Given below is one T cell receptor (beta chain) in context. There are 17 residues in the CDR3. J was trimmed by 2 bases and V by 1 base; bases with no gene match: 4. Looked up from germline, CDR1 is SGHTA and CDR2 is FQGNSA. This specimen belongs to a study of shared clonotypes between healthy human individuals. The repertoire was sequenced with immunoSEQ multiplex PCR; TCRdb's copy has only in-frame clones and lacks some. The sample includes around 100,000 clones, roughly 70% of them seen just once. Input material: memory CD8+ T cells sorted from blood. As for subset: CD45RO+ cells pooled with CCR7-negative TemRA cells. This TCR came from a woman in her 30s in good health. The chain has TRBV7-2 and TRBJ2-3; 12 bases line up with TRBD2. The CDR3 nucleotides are TGTGCCAGCAGCTTAGGGCTAGCGGGAGGGATCACAGATACGCAGTATTTT. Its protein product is CASSLGLAGGITDTQYF.